The 19 T cell receptor beta chains below were found in one sample sequenced in a study of Graves' ophthalmopathy and Graves' hyperthyroidism. Amplifying from RNA transcripts, the study obtained TCR beta CDR3 regions. Second-round multiplex PCR came after first-round RT-PCR with HTBI primers. In TCRdb, the multiplex PCR reads were re-called with MiXCR into one record per CDR3 protein. The data contain around 660,000 distinct CDR3 sequences, about two fifths of them singletons. Sample: peripheral blood. These receptors came from an adult man with Graves' ophthalmopathy.

The genes are TRBV2 and TRBJ1-1; D call uncertain. This CDR3 contains 13 residues. V was pared by 1 base and J by 7 bases, with 10 bases between. Germline-derived CDR1 and CDR2 are SNHLY and FYNNEI. This CDR3 is CASSEGTKGEAFF. CDR3 in DNA: TGTGCCAGCAGTGAAGGGACCAAGGGTGAAGCTTTCTTT. The variable domain in full, completed from reference TRBV2 and TRBJ1-1, reads EPEVTQTPSHQVTQMGQEVILRCVPISNHLYFYWYRQILGQKVEFLVSFYNNEISEKSEIFDDQFSVERPDGSNFTLKIRSTKLEDSAMYFCASSEGTKGEAFFGQGTRLTVV.

The chain links TRBV10-3 to TRBJ2-1; TRBD1 might be the D (7 bases). Trimming shortened V by 4 bases and J by 8 bases, and 15 bases separated the two germline ends. CDR1 ENHRY and CDR2 SYGVKD come from the germline V gene. The CDR3 totals 14 residues. The CDR3: CAISGPDRRDEQFF. Here the CDR3 DNA reads TGTGCCATCAGTGGCCCGGACAGGAGGGATGAGCAGTTCTTC.

The chain couples TRBV7-9 to TRBJ2-1; TRBD2 might be the D (6 bases). Trimming left V 1 base short and J 0 bases short, with 13 bases between. This CDR3 has 17 amino acids. From germline, CDR1 is SEHNR and CDR2 FQNEAQ (reference sequence). The CDR3 loop reads CASSLDLGGISYNEQFF. The CDR3 coding sequence is TGTGCCAGCAGCTTAGACTTGGGCGGGATCTCCTACAATGAGCAGTTCTTC.

This clonotype was detected many times. The CDR3 sequence is CASSPQQGRPGNTIYF. The CDR3 bases are TGTGCCAGCAGCCCCCAACAGGGGCGGCCTGGAAACACCATATATTTT. The J gene is TRBJ1-3, the V gene TRBV7-9; 7 bases match TRBD1. After removal of 5 bases from V and 2 bases from J, the junction contained 9 bases not matched to a gene. Germline V gives CDR1 SEHNR, CDR2 FQNEAQ (reference sequence). The CDR3 is 16 residues long.

This chain uses TRBV7-6 with TRBJ2-5, with D tentatively TRBD2 (5 bases). Trimming removed 4 bases from V and 2 bases from J, with 23 bases in between. This CDR3 comprises 18 residues. CDR1 is SGHVS, CDR2 FNYEAQ, per germline. CDR3 nucleotide sequence: TGTGCCAGCAGCTGGGGATTTAGTGGGCCTAGAGGGCAAGAGACCCAGTACTTC. Translation: CASSWGFSGPRGQETQYF.

The V gene is TRBV10-3, the J gene TRBJ2-5; D is possibly TRBD1 or TRBD2 (5 bases each). This CDR3 comprises 15 residues. V was clipped by 2 bases and J by 4 bases, with 14 bases between them. Germline CDR1 and CDR2: ENHRY and SYGVKD. The CDR3 region has the DNA TGTGCCATCAGTGAGGGGACCAAAGCAGTAGAGACCCAGTACTTC. Translated, it gives CAISEGTKAVETQYF.

The chain combines TRBV7-8 with TRBJ2-7, with D perhaps TRBD2 (6 bases). CDR1 and CDR2 from the germline V gene are SGHVS and FQNEAQ. V lost 5 bases and J lost 3, with 14 bases in between. The CDR3 has 14 residues. This chain's CDR3 is CASSPDGGNYEQYF. The DNA for the CDR3 is TGTGCCAGCAGCCCGGATGGAGGGAACTACGAGCAGTACTTC.

The chain joins TRBV5-8 to TRBJ1-2; perhaps TRBD1 as D (5 bases). This CDR3 is 15 amino acids long. Per the germline V gene, CDR1 is SGHTS and CDR2 is YDEGEE. The germline V and J ends were trimmed by 4 bases and 3 bases, with 16 bases remaining between them. Here the CDR3 reads CASSINHGGDYGYTF. CDR3 in DNA: TGTGCCAGCAGCATAAACCACGGGGGGGACTATGGCTACACCTTC. Full variable domain (missing parts from reference TRBV5-8 and TRBJ1-2): EAGVTQSPTHLIKTRGQQATLRCSPISGHTSVYWYQQALGLGLQFLLWYDEGEERNRGNFPPRFSGRQFPNYSSELNVNALELEDSALYLCASSINHGGDYGYTFGSGTRLTVV.

V and J are TRBV29-1 and TRBJ1-1; D not resolved. The V and J ends lost 1 base and 5 bases respectively, with 17 bases between them. Germline V lookup: CDR1 SQVTM, CDR2 ANQGSEA. CDR3 length: 15 amino acids. The CDR3 reads CSVEVGWDWETEAFF. CDR3 sequence (DNA): TGCAGCGTTGAAGTAGGGTGGGATTGGGAAACTGAAGCTTTCTTT.

This clonotype was seen ten or more times. The V call is TRBV5-1, the J call TRBJ1-4, with D unclear. Germline V gene sequence: CDR1 SGHRS, CDR2 YFSETQ. The ends were cut back, 0 bases at V and 5 bases at J, with 8 bases in the middle. The CDR3 extends over 14 amino acids. The CDR3 coding sequence is TGCGCCAGCAGCTTGGACCTGGGGAATGAAAAACTGTTTTTT. Translation: CASSLDLGNEKLFF.

There are many counts of this clonotype. This chain connects TRBV7-8 to TRBJ1-5, with D unresolved. The CDR3 sequence is 13 residues long. Trimming took 4 bases from V and 4 from J, leaving 8 bases between them. In germline, CDR1 is SGHVS, CDR2 FQNEAQ. Written as DNA, the CDR3 is TGTGCCAGCAGCTACCAGGAAAATCAGCCCCAGCATTTT. The encoded protein is CASSYQENQPQHF.

On this clonotype: A junction boundary mismatches the germline segment, possibly from a read error. The chain recombines TRBV15 with TRBJ1-6, with TRBD1 identical over 9 bases. Germline assignment: CDR1 LNHNV and CDR2 YYDKDF (reference sequence). The CDR3 runs to 16 residues. The CDR3 DNA reads as TGTGCCACCAGCGGAGAGTTCGGGACAGGGTCTTCACCCCTCCACTTT. Its protein product is CATSGEFGTGSSPLHF.

This sequence joins TRBV29-1 and TRBJ2-5; tentative D call: TRBD2 (6 bases). Trimming cost V 7 bases and J 6 bases, with 12 bases left between them. The CDR3 length is 11 residues. The germline CDR1 and CDR2 sequences are SQVTM and ANQGSEA. CDR3 amino acids: CSARRGQTQYF. In DNA form, the CDR3 reads TGCAGCGCACGGCGGGGTCAGACCCAGTACTTC.

This clonotype was recorded at least ten times. The chain employs TRBV19 and TRBJ2-6; 7 bases fit TRBD1. Germline CDR1 LNHDA, CDR2 SQIVND (reference sequence). The CDR3 sequence is 18 residues long. V lost 4 bases and J lost 0; bases outside the gene matches: 9. CDR3 DNA sequence: TGTGCCAGTAGTACCCCGACAGGGCTTAGCTCTGGGGCCAACGTCCTGACTTTC. Amino acid sequence: CASSTPTGLSSGANVLTF.

Details on this clonotype: Germline is not matched at one junction end, which may reflect a read error. This chain connects TRBV5-6 to TRBJ1-5, with unresolved D. This CDR3 is 12 amino acids long. The germline V gene has CDR1 SGHDT and CDR2 YYEEEE. DNA of the CDR3: TGTGTCAGCAGCCAACGGGGTCAGCCCCAGCATTTT. Translation: CVSSQRGQPQHF.

The chain carries TRBV24-1 and TRBJ2-6; D remains unclear. Germline V gene data show CDR1 as KGHDR and CDR2 as SFDVKD. The length of the CDR3 is 12 residues. In DNA form, the CDR3 reads TGTGACGACCTCTCTGGGGCCAACGTCCTGACTTTC. It codes for CDDLSGANVLTF.

The chain couples TRBV29-1 to TRBJ1-2; 8 bases align to TRBD1. Looked up from germline, CDR1 is SQVTM and CDR2 is ANQGSEA. The CDR3 sequence is 13 residues long. J was trimmed by 8 bases and V by 1 base; bases with no gene match: 6. The CDR3 nucleotides are TGCAGCGTTGAAGGTGCAGGGGGCAGCGGCTACACCTTC. Its protein is CSVEGAGGSGYTF.

This clonotype was counted once. This may arise from a read error, as a much more abundant clone is one base away. V is TRBV9 and J is TRBJ1-1; D not certain. In germline, CDR1 is SGDLS, CDR2 YYNGEE. The CDR3 is 13 residues long. CDR3 DNA sequence: TGCGCCAGCAGCCAACGGGAGGGAGCTGAAGCTTTCTTT. Its protein product is CASSQREGAEAFF.

This clonotype occurred once. CDR3 in DNA: TGTGCCAGTAGTACGGGACAGGGGGCAAGAGATAATTCACCCCTCCACTTT. Residues: CASSTGQGARDNSPLHF. The chain joins TRBV19 to TRBJ1-6; 12 bases match TRBD1. The CDR3 has 17 residues. CDR1 and CDR2 (germline): LNHDA, SQIVND (reference sequence). The J segment lost 5 bases and the V segment lost 4 bases, leaving 6 bases of the junction unmatched.